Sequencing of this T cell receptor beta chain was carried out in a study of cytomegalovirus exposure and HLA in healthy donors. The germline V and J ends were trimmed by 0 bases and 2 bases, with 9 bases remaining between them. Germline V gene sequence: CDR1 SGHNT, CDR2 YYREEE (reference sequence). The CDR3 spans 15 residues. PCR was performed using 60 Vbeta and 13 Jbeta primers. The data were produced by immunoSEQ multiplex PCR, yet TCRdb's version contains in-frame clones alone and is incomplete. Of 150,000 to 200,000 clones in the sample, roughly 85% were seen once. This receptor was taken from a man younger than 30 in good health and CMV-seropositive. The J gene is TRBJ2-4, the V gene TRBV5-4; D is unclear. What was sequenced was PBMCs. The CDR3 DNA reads TGTGCCAGCAGCTTGGCCGCAGGCACCAAAAACATTCAGTACTTC. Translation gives CASSLAAGTKNIQYF.